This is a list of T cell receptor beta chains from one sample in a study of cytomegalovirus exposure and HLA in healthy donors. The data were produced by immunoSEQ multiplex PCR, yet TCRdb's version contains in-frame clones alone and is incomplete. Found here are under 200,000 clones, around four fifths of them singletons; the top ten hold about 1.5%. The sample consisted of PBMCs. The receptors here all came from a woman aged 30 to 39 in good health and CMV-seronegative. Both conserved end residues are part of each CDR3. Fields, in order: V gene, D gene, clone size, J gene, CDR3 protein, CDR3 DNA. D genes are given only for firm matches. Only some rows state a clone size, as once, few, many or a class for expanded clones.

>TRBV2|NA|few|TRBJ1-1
CASRGGNTEAFF
TGTGCCAGCAGGGGGGGGAACACTGAAGCTTTCTTT
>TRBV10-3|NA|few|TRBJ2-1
CAISELGGSSYNEQFF
TGTGCCATCAGTGAGTTAGGGGGAAGCTCCTACAATGAGCAGTTCTTC
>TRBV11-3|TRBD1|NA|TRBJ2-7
CASSLRTGTGKGASYEQYF
TGTGCCAGCAGCCTTAGGACCGGGACAGGAAAGGGGGCGTCCTACGAGCAGTACTTC
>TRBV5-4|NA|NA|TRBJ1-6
CASSFNREQALGADSPLHF
TGTGCCAGCAGCTTTAACAGGGAACAGGCCCTCGGGGCGGATTCACCCCTCCACTTT
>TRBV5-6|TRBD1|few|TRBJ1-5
CASSLQGYGNQPQHF
TGTGCCAGCAGCTTACAGGGGTATGGCAATCAGCCCCAGCATTTT
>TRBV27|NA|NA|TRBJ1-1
CASSLVGLKTEAFF
TGTGCCAGCAGTTTAGTGGGCCTAAAAACTGAAGCTTTCTTT
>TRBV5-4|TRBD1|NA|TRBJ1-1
CASSPIQGWGTEAFF
TGTGCCAGCAGCCCTATACAGGGGTGGGGGACTGAAGCTTTCTTT
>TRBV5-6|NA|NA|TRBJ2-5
CASSLGRIQYF
TGTGCCAGCAGCTTGGGGAGAATCCAGTACTTC
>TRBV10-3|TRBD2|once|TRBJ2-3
CAISGRTSGDSDTQYF
TGTGCCATCAGTGGGAGGACTAGCGGGGATTCAGATACGCAGTATTTT
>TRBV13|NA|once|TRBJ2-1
CASSSDSRQQFF
TGTGCCAGCAGCTCTGACAGCCGGCAGCAGTTCTTC
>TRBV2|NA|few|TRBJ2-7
CASSVQANNGQSQYF
TGTGCCAGCAGTGTACAGGCAAATAACGGACAGTCCCAGTACTTC
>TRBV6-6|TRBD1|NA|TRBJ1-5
CASSVDRAGQPQHF
TGTGCCAGCAGTGTGGACAGGGCGGGTCAGCCCCAGCATTTT
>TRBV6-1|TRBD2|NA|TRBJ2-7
CASSQSGVSSYEQYF
TGTGCCAGCAGTCAAAGCGGGGTCAGCTCCTACGAGCAGTACTTC
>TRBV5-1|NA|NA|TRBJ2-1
CASSSPGSSSYNEQFF
TGCGCCAGCAGCTCCCCGGGGTCGAGCTCCTACAATGAGCAGTTCTTC
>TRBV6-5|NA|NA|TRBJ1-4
CASSPYRTNEKLFF
TGTGCCAGCAGTCCCTATAGAACTAATGAAAAACTGTTTTTT
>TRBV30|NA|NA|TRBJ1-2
CASSLTVPSSNYGYTF
TGTGCCTCCTCATTGACAGTCCCTTCATCTAACTATGGCTACACCTTC
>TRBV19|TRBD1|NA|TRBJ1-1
CASSQQGAGTEAFF
TGTGCCAGTAGTCAACAGGGGGCAGGAACTGAAGCTTTCTTT
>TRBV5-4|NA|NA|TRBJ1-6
CASSLAGTHNSPLHF
TGTGCCAGCAGCTTAGCCGGGACACATAATTCACCCCTCCACTTT
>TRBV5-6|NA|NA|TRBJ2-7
CASRLIGSYEQYF
TGTGCCAGCAGATTAATTGGTAGCTACGAGCAGTACTTC
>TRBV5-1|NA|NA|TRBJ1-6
CASSPGTIYNSPLHF
TGCGCCAGCAGCCCGGGGACAATTTATAATTCACCCCTCCACTTT
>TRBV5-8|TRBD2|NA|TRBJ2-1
CASSPGLAGGSYNEQFF
TGTGCCAGCAGCCCTGGACTAGCGGGGGGCTCCTACAATGAGCAGTTCTTC